This T cell receptor beta chain was identified during a study of PD-1 blockade in classical Hodgkin lymphoma. Points on this clone: The antigen is unknown.

From germline, CDR1 is MNHNY and CDR2 SVGAGI (reference sequence). V gave up 6 bases and J gave up 5 bases, with 13 bases separating them. CDR3 size: 13 residues. The study's findings and limits: Complete responders' baseline diversity resembled that of newly diagnosed patients. Newly diagnosed patients were reported to exhibit reduced baseline TCR diversity relative to healthy donors.

Sequencing used immunoSEQ multiplex PCR; TCRdb keeps in-frame clones, though not all of them. Of around 25,000 clones in the sample, around 74% are singletons; the top ten hold roughly 27%. As to time point: cycle 4 day 1 (C4D1), after five to seven weeks of nivolumab. Relapse was seen in all patients after autologous stem cell transplantation, and brentuximab vedotin exposure was variable. The study recorded best responses of complete response, partial response or progressive disease. This chain uses TRBV6-6 with TRBJ2-5, with D maybe TRBD2 (6 bases). The sequencing here drew on peripheral blood mononuclear cells (PBMCs), taken before the fourth cycle of nivolumab. The receptor comes from a human donor with classical Hodgkin lymphoma. The CDR3 sequence is CASSPRGGETQYF. The CDR3 bases are TGTGCCAGCAGCCCCCGGGGAGGCGAGACCCAGTACTTC.